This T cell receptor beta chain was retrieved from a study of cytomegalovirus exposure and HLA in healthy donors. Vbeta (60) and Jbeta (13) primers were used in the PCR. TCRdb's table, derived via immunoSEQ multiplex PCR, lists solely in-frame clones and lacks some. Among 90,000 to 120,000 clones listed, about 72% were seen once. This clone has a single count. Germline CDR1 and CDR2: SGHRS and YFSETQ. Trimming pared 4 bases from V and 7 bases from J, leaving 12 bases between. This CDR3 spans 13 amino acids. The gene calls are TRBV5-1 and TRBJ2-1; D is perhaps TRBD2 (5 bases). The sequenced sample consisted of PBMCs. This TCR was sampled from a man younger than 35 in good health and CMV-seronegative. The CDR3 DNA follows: TGCGCCAGCAGCCTCCGGGAAGGAAATGAGCAGTTCTTC. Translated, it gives CASSLREGNEQFF. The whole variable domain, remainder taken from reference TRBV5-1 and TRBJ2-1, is KAGVTQTPRYLIKTRGQQVTLSCSPISGHRSVSWYQQTPGQGLQFLFEYFSETQRNKGNFPGRFSGRQFSNSRSEMNVSTLELGDSALYLCASSLREGNEQFFGPGTRLTVL.